This entry lists 29 T cell receptor beta chains sequenced from one sample in a study of blood T cell repertoires in COVID-19. Only in-frame clones appear in the TCRdb table, and some are missing; sequencing was by immunoSEQ multiplex PCR. Altogether about 150,000 clones are present, about 83% being singletons, with the ten largest covering about 8.9%. Source material: peripheral blood. All receptors come from a man aged 25 to 45 with COVID-19, enrolled during active disease.

This sequence joins TRBV7-9 and TRBJ1-6; 9 positions agree with TRBD1. The germline V gene has CDR1 SEHNR and CDR2 FQNEAQ (reference sequence). V trimming: 5 bases; J trimming: 9 bases; junction bases outside the gene matches: 11. This CDR3 has 16 residues. This chain's CDR3 is CASSQPGQGIGSPLHF. The CDR3 DNA reads as TGTGCCAGCAGCCAGCCGGGACAGGGAATAGGTTCACCCCTCCACTTT.

This clone appeared once. This chain uses TRBV6-5 with TRBJ2-1; 9 bases match TRBD1. Trimming removed 7 bases from V and 5 bases from J; junction bases left unmatched: 9. This CDR3 is built from 15 residues. Germline V CDR1 and CDR2: MNHEY, SVGAGI. CDR3 sequence (DNA): TGTGCCAGCACTAGTATGACAGGGGGGGACAATGAGCAGTTCTTC. This codes for CASTSMTGGDNEQFF.

The chain joins TRBV7-2 to TRBJ2-5; 14 bases are a match to TRBD2. This CDR3 spans 16 amino acids. The trim removed 4 bases at V and 9 bases at J, leaving 10 bases unmatched. Germline values: CDR1 SGHTA, CDR2 FQGNSA. The CDR3 protein is CASSSGTSGGAVPQYF. The CDR3 DNA follows: TGTGCCAGCAGCTCGGGGACTAGCGGGGGTGCGGTGCCCCAGTACTTC.

This clone occurred a few times. J is TRBJ2-2 and V is TRBV4-1; TRBD2 matches 8 bases. Germline CDR1 is MGHRA and CDR2 is YSYEKL. The CDR3 runs 16 residues. J lost 5 bases, V lost 1 base, and 6 bases had no gene match. CDR3 nucleotide sequence: TGCGCCAGCAGCCAAGGTGTTAGCGGGATAACCGGGGAGCTGTTTTTT. As protein: CASSQGVSGITGELFF.

V is TRBV5-4 and J is TRBJ2-5; maybe TRBD1 (6 bases). CDR3 length equals 14 residues. Trimming took 4 bases from V and 5 from J, leaving 15 bases between them. Per germline, CDR1 SGHNT and CDR2 YYREEE (reference sequence). The chain's CDR3 is CASSPQGREETQYF. The CDR3 DNA reads TGTGCCAGCAGCCCACAGGGTAGGGAGGAGACCCAGTACTTC.

The chain employs TRBV5-6 and TRBJ2-7; 7 bases map to TRBD1. Germline V lookup: CDR1 SGHDT, CDR2 YYEEEE. Trimming cost V 3 bases and J 0 bases; bases outside gene matches: 6. The CDR3 runs to 15 residues. CDR3 amino acids: CASSWTGQSSYEQYF. CDR3 in DNA: TGTGCCAGCAGCTGGACGGGACAGTCCTCCTACGAGCAGTACTTC.

The sample holds a few counts of this clone. The rearrangement links TRBV18 to TRBJ1-5; D possibly corresponds to TRBD1 (5 bases). The CDR3 extends over 16 amino acids. The ends were cut back, 6 bases at V and 2 bases at J, with 17 bases in the middle. Germline V CDR1 and CDR2: KGHSH, LQKENI. The CDR3 loop reads CASSLSWGDGNQPQHF. As DNA, the CDR3 is TGTGCCAGCTCCCTCTCGTGGGGGGACGGCAATCAGCCCCAGCATTTT.

The chain is built from TRBV4-1 and TRBJ2-7; 10 bases align to TRBD1. Germline trimming cut 2 bases from V and 1 base from J; bases unmatched to any gene: 14. CDR3 length: 19 amino acids. Germline-derived CDR1 and CDR2 are MGHRA and YSYEKL. CDR3 in amino acids: CASSQNRDRGYQYSYEQYF. The CDR3, as DNA: TGCGCCAGCAGCCAAAACCGGGACAGGGGCTACCAATATTCCTACGAGCAGTACTTC.

The chain is built from TRBV10-2 and TRBJ2-7, with TRBD1 identical over 12 bases. V shed 10 bases, J shed 6 bases, and the junction held 13 bases outside the gene matches. Germline CDR1 reads WSHSY; CDR2 reads SAAADI. The CDR3 sequence is 15 residues long. As DNA, the CDR3 is TGCGCCATTTATTCTTGGGACAGGGGGCGCGGCGAGCAGTACTTC. It translates to CAIYSWDRGRGEQYF.

This clone was observed a single time. The rearrangement joins TRBV15 to TRBJ2-2; D call uncertain. Trimming removed 2 bases from V and 4 bases from J, with 20 bases in between. Germline values: CDR1 LNHNV, CDR2 YYDKDF (reference sequence). This CDR3 has 18 residues. The CDR3 reads CATSRYGSGVRSTGELFF. In DNA, the CDR3 is TGTGCCACCAGCAGATACGGTAGTGGAGTTCGGTCCACCGGGGAGCTGTTTTTT. Complete variable domain (other parts from reference TRBV15 and TRBJ2-2): DAMVIQNPRYQVTQFGKPVTLSCSQTLNHNVMYWYQQKSSQAPKLLFHYYDKDFNNEADTPDNFQSRRPNTSFCFLDIRSPGLGDTAMYLCATSRYGSGVRSTGELFFGEGSRLTVL.

The chain recombines TRBV28 with TRBJ1-1, with D perhaps matching TRBD1 (6 bases). This CDR3 contains 14 residues. The germline V gene has CDR1 MDHEN and CDR2 SYDVKM. Between the trimmed V and J ends, which lost 3 bases and 1 base, there was a span of 9 bases. The CDR3 loop is CASSFQGRNTEAFF. CDR3 nucleotide sequence: TGTGCCAGCAGTTTTCAGGGGCGGAACACTGAAGCTTTCTTT.

The chain joins TRBV24-1 to TRBJ1-2, with 10 nucleotides matching TRBD1. The trim removed 4 bases at V and 8 bases at J, leaving 9 bases unmatched. The CDR3 consists of 15 residues. Germline CDR1 reads KGHDR; CDR2 reads SFDVKD. The CDR3 sequence is CATSDQTGGILGYTF. The CDR3 DNA sequence: TGTGCCACCAGTGACCAGACAGGGGGCATTTTAGGCTACACCTTC.

The chain couples TRBV11-2 to TRBJ2-3, with 9 bases aligning to TRBD2. This CDR3 region has 19 residues. Trimming at V came to 1 base and at J to 3 bases, leaving 14 bases not matched to a gene. The germline V gene has CDR1 SGHAT and CDR2 FQNNGV. The CDR3 DNA reads as TGTGCCAGCAGCTTAGTTTCGGCGGGAGGGACGGGGTGGACAGATACGCAGTATTTT. Its translation is CASSLVSAGGTGWTDTQYF.

The rearrangement joins TRBV15 to TRBJ1-1; D is undetermined. Germline V CDR1 and CDR2: LNHNV, YYDKDF (reference sequence). The V end lost 4 bases, the J end lost 5 bases, and 14 bases lay between the germline ends. CDR3 length: 14 residues. CDR3: CATSNREVGTEAFF. Written as DNA, the CDR3 is TGTGCCACCAGCAATAGGGAGGTGGGAACTGAAGCTTTCTTT.

V usage is TRBV30 and J usage is TRBJ1-2; 9 bases match TRBD1. This CDR3 contains 12 residues. Germline values: CDR1 GTSNPN, CDR2 SVGIG (reference sequence). The ends lost 7 bases at V and 8 bases at J; junction bases unmatched: 8. CDR3 residues: CASRDRAGGYTF. The CDR3, as DNA: TGTGCCTCACGGGACAGGGCTGGCGGCTACACCTTC.

The chain recombines TRBV27 with TRBJ1-1; tentatively, D is TRBD1 (5 bases). The CDR3 spans 14 residues. V dropped 5 bases and J dropped 2 bases, with 12 bases sitting between them. Germline V gives CDR1 MNHEY, CDR2 SMNVEV (reference sequence). CDR3 bases: TGTGCCAGCAGTCCTGGGGCAGGTAACACTGAAGCTTTCTTT. Protein product: CASSPGAGNTEAFF.

The V call is TRBV10-1, the J call TRBJ2-5; 8 nucleotides agree with TRBD1. Germline V gene lookup returns CDR1 WNHNN and CDR2 SYGVQD (reference sequence). This CDR3 spans 14 amino acids. V lost 6 bases and J lost 5; bases outside the gene matches: 8. The CDR3 coding sequence is TGCGCCAGCAGCCATTGGACAGGGAGGGAGACCCAGTACTTC. Its translation is CASSHWTGRETQYF.

J is TRBJ2-1 and V is TRBV25-1; D unresolved. Per the germline V gene, CDR1 is MGHDK and CDR2 is SYGVNS. The CDR3 is made up of 14 amino acids. Between the trimmed V and J ends, which lost 2 bases and 8 bases, there was a span of 13 bases. The CDR3 DNA is TGTGCCAGCAGTGAACATAGTTTGATCGATGAGCAGTTCTTC. Encoded protein: CASSEHSLIDEQFF.

This clone is categorized as medium-sized. The germline gene is not matched at one end of the junction; a read error may be the cause. The genes are TRBV28 and TRBJ2-1; D gene ambiguous. Germline V lookup: CDR1 MDHEN, CDR2 SYDVKM. The CDR3 is made up of 11 amino acids. CDR3 in amino acids: CASLSHNEQFF. CDR3 coding DNA: TGTGCCAGCCTCTCCCACAATGAGCAGTTCTTC.

V gene TRBV6-1 combines with J gene TRBJ2-7, with TRBD2 identical over 15 bases. In germline, CDR1 is MNHNS, CDR2 SASEGT. V gave up 0 bases and J gave up 5 bases; unmatched junction bases: 11. This CDR3 is built from 19 residues. In DNA form, the CDR3 reads TGTGCCAGCAGTGAAGCACTGACCGGGACTAGCGGGAGGTCCGACGAGCAGTACTTC. Its translation: CASSEALTGTSGRSDEQYF.

V gene TRBV11-2 combines with J gene TRBJ1-1, with D perhaps TRBD1 (5 bases). Germline V lookup: CDR1 SGHAT, CDR2 FQNNGV. The CDR3 has 14 residues. The V gene lost 1 base and the J gene lost 4 bases, with 10 bases spanning the gap. DNA for the CDR3: TGTGCCAGCAGCTTAGGGGGGGTGGGCACTGAAGCTTTCTTT. Its protein product is CASSLGGVGTEAFF.

The V call is TRBV9, the J call TRBJ2-1, with TRBD2 identical over 14 bases. CDR3 length equals 15 residues. V lost 3 bases, J lost 9 bases, and 5 bases stayed unmatched. Germline lookup yields CDR1 SGDLS and CDR2 YYNGEE. CDR3 sequence: CASSATSGRAAEQFF. The CDR3 DNA sequence: TGTGCCAGCAGCGCGACTAGCGGGAGGGCCGCTGAGCAGTTCTTC.

This chain connects TRBV14 to TRBJ2-3, with D unclear. V lost 7 bases and J lost 5, with 13 bases in between. The CDR3 length is 13 residues. The V gene's germline CDR1 is SGHDN and CDR2 FVKESK. CDR3 protein: CASTTSRLDTQYF. CDR3 bases: TGTGCCAGCACCACCTCTCGGTTAGATACGCAGTATTTT.

The rearrangement joins TRBV19 to TRBJ2-7; D call uncertain. The CDR3 has 12 amino acids. The V gene's germline CDR1 is LNHDA and CDR2 SQIVND (reference sequence). V lost 2 bases to trimming and J lost 6 bases, with 8 bases between them. The CDR3 DNA is TGTGCCAGTAGTATATCGCTAGGCGAGCAGTACTTC. Translated: CASSISLGEQYF. Together with reference TRBV19 and TRBJ2-7, the CDR3 gives the full variable domain: DGGITQSPKYLFRKEGQNVTLSCEQNLNHDAMYWYRQDPGQGLRLIYYSQIVNDFQKGDIAEGYSVSREKKESFPLTVTSAQKNPTAFYLCASSISLGEQYFGPGTRLTVT.

The chain recombines TRBV11-2 with TRBJ2-1; no definite D call. V was trimmed by 0 bases and J by 4 bases, leaving 16 bases between them. CDR3 length: 17 amino acids. The germline V gene encodes CDR1 SGHAT and CDR2 FQNNGV. CDR3 in amino acids: CASSLDDELPKYNEQFF. In DNA form, the CDR3 reads TGTGCCAGCAGCTTAGATGATGAGCTCCCTAAATACAATGAGCAGTTCTTC. Full variable domain (missing parts from reference TRBV11-2 and TRBJ2-1): EAGVAQSPRYKIIEKRQSVAFWCNPISGHATLYWYQQILGQGPKLLIQFQNNGVVDDSQLPKDRFSAERLKGVDSTLKIQPAKLEDSAVYLCASSLDDELPKYNEQFFGPGTRLTVL.

The gene calls are TRBV2 and TRBJ1-2; D is unclear. Deletions cut 3 bases from V and 0 bases from J, with 5 bases between. Germline-derived CDR1 and CDR2 are SNHLY and FYNNEI. This CDR3 has 13 amino acids. This CDR3 reads CASSDNTNYGYTF. CDR3 coding DNA: TGTGCCAGCAGTGATAACACTAACTATGGCTACACCTTC.

This clone was picked up a small number of times. This chain connects TRBV7-9 to TRBJ2-3; D might be TRBD2 (6 bases). CDR3 length: 15 residues. Per the germline V gene, CDR1 is SEHNR and CDR2 is FQNEAQ (reference sequence). V was shortened by 5 bases and J by 7 bases, with 19 bases between the two germline ends. The CDR3 nucleotides are TGTGCCAGCAGCCAAGCTGGGGAGCGGGCAAATACGCAGTATTTT. This translates into CASSQAGERANTQYF.

V usage is TRBV24-1 and J usage is TRBJ2-7; the D gene is possibly TRBD1 (6 bases). V lost 7 bases to trimming and J lost 3 bases, with 9 bases between them. This CDR3 comprises 12 residues. Germline assignment: CDR1 KGHDR and CDR2 SFDVKD. The CDR3 bases are TGTGCCACCAGCAAGGACAGCTACGAGCAGTACTTC. Its protein product is CATSKDSYEQYF.

The chain joins TRBV28 to TRBJ1-5, with 7 bases fitting TRBD1. The CDR3 length is 14 residues. Germline CDR1 MDHEN, CDR2 SYDVKM. Trimming removed 2 bases from V and 4 bases from J; junction bases left unmatched: 2. CDR3 nucleotide sequence: TGTGCCAGCAGTTTACCGACAGGGAATCAGCCCCAGCATTTT. This encodes CASSLPTGNQPQHF.